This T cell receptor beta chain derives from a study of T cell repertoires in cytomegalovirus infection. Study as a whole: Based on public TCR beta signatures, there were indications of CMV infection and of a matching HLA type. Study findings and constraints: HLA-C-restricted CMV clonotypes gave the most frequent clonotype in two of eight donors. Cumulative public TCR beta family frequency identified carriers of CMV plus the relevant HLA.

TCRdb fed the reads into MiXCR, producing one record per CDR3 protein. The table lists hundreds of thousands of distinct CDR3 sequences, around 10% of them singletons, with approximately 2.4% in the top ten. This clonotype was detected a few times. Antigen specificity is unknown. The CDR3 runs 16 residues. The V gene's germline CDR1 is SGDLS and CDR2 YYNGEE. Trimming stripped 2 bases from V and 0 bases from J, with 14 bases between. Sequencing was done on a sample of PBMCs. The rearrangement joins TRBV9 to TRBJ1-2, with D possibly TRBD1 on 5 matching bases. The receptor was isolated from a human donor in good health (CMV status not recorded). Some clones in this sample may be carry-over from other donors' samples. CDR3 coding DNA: TGTGCCAGCAGCGTCGCCGGGGGTCCACCTAACTATGGCTACACCTTC. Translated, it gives CASSVAGGPPNYGYTF.